Sequencing of this T cell receptor (beta chain) was carried out in a study of cytomegalovirus exposure and HLA in healthy donors. Overall study findings and caveats: Most CMV-associated TCR beta chains appeared HLA-restricted in a later analysis. Listed as cytomegalovirus-associated were 150 or so TCR beta chains.

Primers: 60 Vbeta forward and 13 Jbeta reverse. Clones were sequenced by immunoSEQ multiplex PCR, and TCRdb holds only the in-frame ones, with some missing. The table lists approximately 150,000 clones, more than 65% of them singletons. About this clone itself: As yet, its antigen is unknown.

The CDR3 has 17 residues. Germline V CDR1 and CDR2: MDHEN, SYDVKM. V lost 3 bases, J lost 0 bases, and 9 bases stayed unmatched. The chain has TRBV28 and TRBJ2-3, with TRBD2 identical over 7 bases. The sample comprised PBMCs. The receptor's source is a woman aged 45-60 years in good health and CMV-seronegative. The CDR3 DNA follows: TGTGCCAGCAGTTTCGCTCCAGGAGCGGGAAGCACAGATACGCAGTATTTT. Translated, it gives CASSFAPGAGSTDTQYF. The whole variable domain, filled in from reference TRBV28 and TRBJ2-3, reads DVKVTQSSRYLVKRTGEKVFLECVQDMDHENMFWYRQDPGLGLRLIYFSYDVKMKEKGDIPEGYSVSREKKERFSLILESASTNQTSMYLCASSFAPGAGSTDTQYFGPGTRLTVL.